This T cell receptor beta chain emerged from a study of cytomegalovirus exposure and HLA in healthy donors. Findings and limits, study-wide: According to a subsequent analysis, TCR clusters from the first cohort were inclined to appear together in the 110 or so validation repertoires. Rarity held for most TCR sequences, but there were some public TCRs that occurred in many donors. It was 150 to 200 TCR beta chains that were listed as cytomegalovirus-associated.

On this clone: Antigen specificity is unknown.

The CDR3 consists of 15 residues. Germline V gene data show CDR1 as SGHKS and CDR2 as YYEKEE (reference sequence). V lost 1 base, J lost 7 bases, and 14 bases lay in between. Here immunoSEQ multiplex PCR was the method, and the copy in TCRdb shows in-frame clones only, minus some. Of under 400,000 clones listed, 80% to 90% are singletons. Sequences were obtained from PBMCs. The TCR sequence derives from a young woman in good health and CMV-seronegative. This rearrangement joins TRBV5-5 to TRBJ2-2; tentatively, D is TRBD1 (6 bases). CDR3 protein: CASSLSTGSVGELFF. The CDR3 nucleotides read TGTGCCAGCAGCTTGAGTACAGGGTCGGTCGGGGAGCTGTTTTTT.